Listed here is a single T cell receptor (beta chain). No antigen is known for it. Assay: immunoSEQ multiplex PCR; the TCRdb copy retains only in-frame clones and omits some. This sample has approximately 180,000 clones, with approximately 90% found just once. The germline V gene encodes CDR1 WNHNN and CDR2 SYGVQD (reference sequence). With 7 bases removed from V and 4 bases from J, the gap between germline ends came to 14 bases. CDR3 length: 13 amino acids. The sample comes from a study of T cell responses to AZD1222 COVID-19 vaccine. About the research overall: Researchers grouped second doses given at about 4 or about 12 weeks into one pool. The study, taken as a whole, reports: Nearly half of spike-specific TCRs reportedly target unmutated variant regions. Clonal diversity may have been underestimated in mostly white British donors.

This sequence was found in an adult in good health. The V call is TRBV10-1, the J call TRBJ2-7; perhaps TRBD2 as D (6 bases). Sequences were derived from peripheral blood, sampled on day 0 of AZD1222 vaccination. CDR3 loop: CASKAAGGYEQYF. The DNA for the CDR3 is TGCGCCAGCAAAGCCGCCGGGGGTTACGAGCAGTACTTC.